This passage covers 8 T cell receptor beta chains from one sample sequenced in a study of cytomegalovirus exposure and HLA in healthy donors (dated by TCRdb to 2015 to 2018). The library was generated by the immunoSEQ multiplex PCR assay. A mixture of 60 forward primers for TCR Vbeta segments and 13 reverse primers for TCR Jbeta segments was used in the multiplex PCR. The table comes from immuneACCESS by way of TCRdb, which keeps in-frame sequences with V and J called. Part of the clones is missing from these tables; in studies checked, under half for an unresolved V gene and the rest for unknown reasons. The table held for this sample gives more than 200,000 clones. Together, the top ten hold about 0.9% of the sample. Sequenced: PBMCs. The receptor set was obtained from a woman in her 30s in good health and CMV-seropositive.

This chain uses TRBV27 with TRBJ2-1; 9 bases line up with TRBD2. Per germline, CDR1 MNHEY and CDR2 SMNVEV (reference sequence). V lost 7 bases and J lost 0; bases outside the gene matches: 4. The CDR3 contains 15 residues. CDR3 in DNA: TGTGCCAGCAAGCTTAGCGGGAGCTCCTACAATGAGCAGTTCTTC. Translating gives CASKLSGSSYNEQFF.

The rearrangement joins TRBV7-2 to TRBJ1-1, with 8 bases that match TRBD1. This CDR3 spans 13 amino acids. V lost 1 base and J lost 5; bases outside the gene matches: 0. Germline CDR1 SGHTA, CDR2 FQGNSA. The CDR3 nucleotides read TGTGCCAGCAGCTTAGGGACAGGGACTGAAGCTTTCTTT. This gives the protein CASSLGTGTEAFF. Together with reference TRBV7-2 and TRBJ1-1, the CDR3 gives the full variable domain: GAGVSQSPSNKVTEKGKDVELRCDPISGHTALYWYRQSLGQGLEFLIYFQGNSAPDKSGLPSDRFSAERTGGSVSTLTIQRTQQEDSAVYLCASSLGTGTEAFFGQGTRLTVV.

This chain joins TRBV10-3 and TRBJ2-5; 7 bases fit TRBD1. Germline CDR1 ENHRY, CDR2 SYGVKD. The CDR3 consists of 14 residues. V was clipped by 6 bases and J by 1 base; unmatched bases: 5. Written as DNA, the CDR3 is TGTGCCATCAGAACCACAGGGGCCCAAGAGACCCAGTACTTC. It specifies CAIRTTGAQETQYF.

The chain uses TRBV7-9 and TRBJ2-3; D is possibly TRBD2 (6 bases). With 1 base removed from V and 1 base from J, the gap between germline ends came to 12 bases. Looked up from germline, CDR1 is SEHNR and CDR2 is FQNEAQ (reference sequence). There are 16 residues in the CDR3. The CDR3 spells CASSLDWSGGTDTQYF. The DNA of the CDR3 is TGTGCCAGCAGCTTAGATTGGTCGGGGGGCACAGATACGCAGTATTTT.

This chain connects TRBV5-4 to TRBJ1-1; no clear D. The CDR3 contains 16 residues. From germline, CDR1 is SGHNT and CDR2 YYREEE (reference sequence). Trimming left V 4 bases short and J 6 bases short, with 22 bases between. The DNA of the CDR3 is TGTGCCAGCAGCATCGAGGGTGTGGGGAGGGTATCTGAAGCTTTCTTT. Protein product: CASSIEGVGRVSEAFF.

V gene TRBV4-3 combines with J gene TRBJ2-7; 14 nucleotides line up with TRBD2. With V trimmed by 1 base and J by 2 bases, 4 bases remained unmatched. Germline-derived CDR1 and CDR2 are LGHNA and YSLEER. The CDR3 extends over 17 amino acids. This CDR3 is CASSQVAGLAGAYEQYF. DNA of the CDR3: TGCGCCAGCAGCCAAGTCGCGGGACTAGCGGGAGCCTACGAGCAGTACTTC.

This sequence joins TRBV14 and TRBJ2-3; D not certain. Germline V CDR1 and CDR2: SGHDN, FVKESK. The CDR3 runs to 13 residues. V was shortened by 5 bases and J by 1 base, with 7 bases between the two germline ends. CDR3 DNA: TGTGCCAGCAGCATACCAGGCACAGATACGCAGTATTTT. Translated: CASSIPGTDTQYF. The full variable domain, its missing parts supplied by reference TRBV14 and TRBJ2-3, is EAGVTQFPSHSVIEKGQTVTLRCDPISGHDNLYWYRRVMGKEIKFLLHFVKESKQDESGMPNNRFLAERTGGTYSTLKVQPAELEDSGVYFCASSIPGTDTQYFGPGTRLTVL.

The chain uses TRBV19 and TRBJ2-6; TRBD1 matches at 10 bases. This CDR3 contains 17 residues. CDR1 and CDR2 (germline): LNHDA, SQIVND (reference sequence). V lost 5 bases to trimming and J lost 1 base; unmatched junction nucleotides: 5. The CDR3 loop reads CASSPGDRGSGANVLTF. The CDR3 bases are TGTGCCAGTAGTCCCGGGGACAGGGGATCTGGGGCCAACGTCCTGACTTTC. Based on the CDR3 plus reference TRBV19 and TRBJ2-6, the full variable domain is DGGITQSPKYLFRKEGQNVTLSCEQNLNHDAMYWYRQDPGQGLRLIYYSQIVNDFQKGDIAEGYSVSREKKESFPLTVTSAQKNPTAFYLCASSPGDRGSGANVLTFGAGSRLTVL.